Shown below are 2 T cell receptor beta chains from a single sample sequenced in a study of blood T cell repertoires in COVID-19. Method: immunoSEQ multiplex PCR; TCRdb's copy keeps in-frame clones and lacks some. The repertoire holds roughly 100,000 clones, with about nine tenths as singletons. The sample consisted of peripheral blood. The receptors here all came from a man aged 45 to 65 with acute or convalescent COVID-19.

The chain has TRBV5-1 and TRBJ1-3; TRBD1 might be the D (6 bases). V dropped 4 bases and J dropped 0 bases, with 14 bases sitting between them. This CDR3 region has 16 residues. Germline CDR1 SGHRS, CDR2 YFSETQ. DNA of the CDR3: TGCGCCAGCAGCAAGGGACATCCTAACTCTGGAAACACCATATATTTT. Its translation is CASSKGHPNSGNTIYF.

The CDR3 sequence: CASSNFRTGQNSPLHF. CDR3 bases: TGCGCCAGCAGCAACTTCAGGACAGGGCAAAATTCACCCCTCCACTTT. The V and J genes are TRBV4-1 and TRBJ1-6; 8 nucleotides agree with TRBD1. CDR1 and CDR2 from the germline V gene are MGHRA and YSYEKL. With V trimmed by 5 bases and J by 7 bases, 10 bases remained unmatched. The CDR3 is made up of 16 amino acids.